The clone carrying this T cell receptor (beta chain) was seen ten or more times. Antigen unknown. This specimen comes from a study of molecular identifiers for immune sequencing clone quantification. General observations from the study: Jurkat TCR RNA that was spiked in from one cell was reportedly detectable among some 970,000 naive cells. Barcode collisions between identical TCR molecules could shrink estimates of highly expanded clone sizes. Over 98% of effector molecules, yet under 1% of naive-cell molecules, were held by clones above 20 RNA copies.

CDR3 length: 17 residues. Germline values: CDR1 MNHEY, CDR2 SMNVEV (reference sequence). V was clipped by 2 bases and J by 2 bases; unmatched bases: 7. Both previously described methods and listed TCR primers were employed to make bulk TCR libraries. TCRdb reanalysed the PCR reads using MiXCR and keeps one entry per CDR3 protein. This sample has 300,000 to 350,000 distinct CDR3 sequences, with about a fifth found just once. This sequence joins TRBV27 and TRBJ1-3, with TRBD1 identical over 9 bases. Material: naive CD8+ T cells from blood, with Jurkat cell RNA spiked in. Stated subset: FACS-sorted CD8+CD4-CCR7+CD45RA+ naive T cells. The TCR originated in a human donor in good health. Some libraries in this study had Jurkat cell RNA spiked in. DNA of the CDR3: TGTGCCAGCAGTTTACTTCCCGGGACAGGGCCTGGAAACACCATATATTTT. The encoded protein is CASSLLPGTGPGNTIYF.